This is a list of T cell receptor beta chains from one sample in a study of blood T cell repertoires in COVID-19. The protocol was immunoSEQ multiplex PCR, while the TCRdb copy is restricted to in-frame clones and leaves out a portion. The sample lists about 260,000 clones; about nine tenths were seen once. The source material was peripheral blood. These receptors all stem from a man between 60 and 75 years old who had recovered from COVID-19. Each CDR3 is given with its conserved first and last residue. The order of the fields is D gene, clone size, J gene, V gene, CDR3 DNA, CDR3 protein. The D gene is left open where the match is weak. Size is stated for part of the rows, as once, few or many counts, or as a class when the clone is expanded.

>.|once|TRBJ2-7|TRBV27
TGTGCCAGCAGTTTCCTGTCAGGCTACGAGCAGTACTTC
CASSFLSGYEQYF
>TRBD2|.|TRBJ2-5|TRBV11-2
TGTGCCAGCAGCACGACGGGGGGGCTCGGAGAGACCCAGTACTTC
CASSTTGGLGETQYF
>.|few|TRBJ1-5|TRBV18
TGTGCCAGCTCTAGTCAGCGTAGCAATCAGCCCCAGCATTTT
CASSSQRSNQPQHF
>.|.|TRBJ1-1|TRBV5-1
TGCGCCAGCAGCTTGAACCTAAACACTGAAGCTTTCTTT
CASSLNLNTEAFF
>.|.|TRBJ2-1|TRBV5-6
TGTGCCAGCAGCTTGAAGTTTACCTGGTCAGGAAATGAGCAGTTCTTC
CASSLKFTWSGNEQFF
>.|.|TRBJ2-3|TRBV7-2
TGTGCCAGCAGCTTAGCGTCTGGGGGGTCCACAGATACGCAGTATTTT
CASSLASGGSTDTQYF
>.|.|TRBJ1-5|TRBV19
TGTGCCAGTAGTATACCGTCTCTACAGCCCCAGCATTTT
CASSIPSLQPQHF
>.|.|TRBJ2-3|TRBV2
TGTGCCAGCACATTGACAGCTTACACAGATACGCAGTATTTT
CASTLTAYTDTQYF
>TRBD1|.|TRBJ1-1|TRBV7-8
TGTGCCAGCAGCGGTCGGGACAGGGTCTTGGCTGAAGCTTTCTTT
CASSGRDRVLAEAFF
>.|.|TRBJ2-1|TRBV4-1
TGCGCCAGCAGCCAAGAAGGCCAGCGGAGTTACAATGAGCAGTTCTTC
CASSQEGQRSYNEQFF
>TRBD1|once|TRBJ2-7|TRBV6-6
TGTGCCAGCAGTTTAACAGGGGAGAGGTACGAGCAGTACTTC
CASSLTGERYEQYF
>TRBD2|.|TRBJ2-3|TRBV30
TGTGCCCAGGCGCTAGCGGGGGCTTTAGGAGATACGCAGTATTTT
CAQALAGALGDTQYF
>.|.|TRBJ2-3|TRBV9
TGTGCCAGCAGCGTAGCACAGGGTTCAGATACGCAGTATTTT
CASSVAQGSDTQYF
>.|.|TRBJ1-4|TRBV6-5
TGTGCCAGCATCCCCAGGGGAACTAATGAAAAACTGTTTTTT
CASIPRGTNEKLFF
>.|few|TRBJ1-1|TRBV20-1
TGCAGTGCTAGGGCAGGTATTGAAGCTTTCTTT
CSARAGIEAFF
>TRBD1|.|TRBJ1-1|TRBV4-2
TGTGCCAGCAGCAAAATGTCAGGGGGGATTATAACTGAAGCTTTCTTT
CASSKMSGGIITEAFF
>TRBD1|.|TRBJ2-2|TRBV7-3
TGTGCCAGCAGCTCCAGGACCGGGACAGGGAAGGCCGGGGAGCTGTTTTTT
CASSSRTGTGKAGELFF
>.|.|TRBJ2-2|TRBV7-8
TGTGCCAGCAGCTTAGGGGCAGGGGATTCCGGGGAGCTGTTTTTT
CASSLGAGDSGELFF
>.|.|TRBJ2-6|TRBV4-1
TGCGCCAGCAGCCACCTCCCCGGGGGCTCTGGGGCCAACGTCCTGACTTTC
CASSHLPGGSGANVLTF
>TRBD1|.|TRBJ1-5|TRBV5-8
TGTGCCAGCAGCTTGGGTGGGACAGGGGCGCAGCCCCAGCATTTT
CASSLGGTGAQPQHF
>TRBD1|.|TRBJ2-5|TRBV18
TGTGCCAGCTCGCAGGGACAGGGGGCAATTGAGACCCAGTACTTC
CASSQGQGAIETQYF
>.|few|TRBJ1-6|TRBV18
TGTGCCAGCTCATTTCTACCCGGGGAGGATTCACCCCTCCACTTT
CASSFLPGEDSPLHF
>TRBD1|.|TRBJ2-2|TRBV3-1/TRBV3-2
TGTGCCAGCAGCCAAGCGAGGACAGGGAACACCGGGGAGCTGTTTTTT
CASSQARTGNTGELFF
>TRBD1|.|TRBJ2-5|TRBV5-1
TGCGCCAGCAGCTTCCGGGTCACAGGGGACCAAGAGACCCAGTACTTC
CASSFRVTGDQETQYF
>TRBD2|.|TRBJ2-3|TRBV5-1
TGCGCCAGCAGCTTGGCGGCGGGGGGGCTGGGAACAGATACGCAGTATTTT
CASSLAAGGLGTDTQYF